Described below is a single T cell receptor beta chain sequence and its context. These data originate in a study of blood T cell repertoires in COVID-19. The wider study: The origin of the acute and convalescent COVID-19 samples was the United States, Italy and Spain.

Participants reported their clinical history, and cohort assignment relied on those reports. Two negative PCRs, clearance, or symptom resolution had been documented for recovered Cohort 3 donors. In the original analysis: Amplification of reference gene primers was used by the study to estimate nucleated cell counts. The assay was immunoSEQ multiplex PCR, and TCRdb's table has in-frame clones only and misses some. V, J and clone size are taken as reported in that table, and D and trimming were inferred from the DNA itself. The repertoire holds over 130,000 clones, with nearly 80% as singletons. The V gene lost 3 bases and the J gene lost 5 bases, with 17 bases spanning the gap. This CDR3 comprises 16 residues. CDR1 and CDR2 from the germline V gene are LNHDA and SQIVND (reference sequence).

The source of this sequence is a woman aged 45-65 years who had recovered from COVID-19. The gene calls are TRBV19 and TRBJ1-5, with D perhaps TRBD1 (5 bases). Sample: PBMCs or T cells enriched from blood (not recorded which). The CDR3 spells CASSILRGRLDQPQHF. The DNA of the CDR3 is TGTGCCAGTAGTATCTTAAGGGGTAGGTTGGATCAGCCCCAGCATTTT.